This TCR beta chain originates from a study of glioma-infiltrating T cells after dendritic cell vaccination. Per the germline V gene, CDR1 is SGHVS and CDR2 is FNYEAQ. The CDR3 has 15 residues. As for time point: after dendritic cell vaccination, including at tumor progression/relapse. Before vaccination, two weeks after the third vaccination, and at progression, PBMC were collected. The primer mix had 60 V beta and 13 J beta primers. Only in-frame clones appear in the TCRdb table, and some are missing; sequencing was by immunoSEQ multiplex PCR. This sample yields approximately 93,000 clones, of which 85% are seen a single time; about 9.3% belongs to the top ten.

The source of this sequence is a human donor with glioblastoma. This chain links TRBV7-6 with TRBJ2-5; TRBD1 aligns across 10 bases. TRBJ2-7 explains the end of the DNA better; the J call may be wrong. Sequences were derived from blood, sampled after dendritic cell vaccination. The CDR3 loop reads CASSSGQGDTYEQYF. The DNA for the CDR3 is TGTGCCAGCAGCTCCGGACAGGGGGACACTTACGAGCAGTACTTC.